These T cell receptor beta chains were read from a single sample in a study of metastatic and nonmetastatic thyroid tumors. TCRdb re-called clones from the PCR reads using MiXCR. Of over 30,000 clones in the sample, 15% were seen once. The material sequenced was blood. These receptors originate from a male donor with papillary thyroid cancer or a benign thyroid nodule (not recorded which). Some clones in this sample may be carry-over from other donors' samples. Each CDR3 is given with its conserved first and last residue. The D gene is left open where the match is weak. Only some rows state a clone size, as once, few, many or a class for expanded clones.

V,size,D,J,DNA,CDR3
TRBV5-4,many,TRBD2,TRBJ2-7,TGTGCCAGCAGCCCCGGACTAGCGGGACTCTACGAGCAGTACTTC,CASSPGLAGLYEQYF
TRBV6-1,many,TRBD2,TRBJ2-1,TGTGCCAGCAGTCCCCGGACTAGCGCAGACAGTGAGCAGTTCTTC,CASSPRTSADSEQFF
TRBV12-3/TRBV12-4,many,.,TRBJ1-1,TGTGCCAGCAAGAGAGGGGTCGGCACTGAAGCTTTCTTT,CASKRGVGTEAFF
TRBV9,.,.,TRBJ2-2,TGTGCCAGCAGCCTGGTGGGCGAGACCGGGGAGCTGTTTTTT,CASSLVGETGELFF
TRBV7-9,many,.,TRBJ2-3,TGTGCCAGCAGCTTAGCCCTTTCAGATACGCAGTATTTT,CASSLALSDTQYF
TRBV6-1,many,TRBD2,TRBJ2-1,TGTGCCAGCAGGGGGGGGGGGGTAGGGAATGAGCAGTTCTTC,CASRGGGVGNEQFF
TRBV30,many,.,TRBJ2-1,TGTGCCTGGAGTGTACAGGGATACAATGAGCAGTTCTTC,CAWSVQGYNEQFF
TRBV2,.,.,TRBJ1-2,TGTGCCAGCAGACATAAAGGAAACTATGGCTACACCTTC,CASRHKGNYGYTF
TRBV7-3,many,TRBD1,TRBJ2-5,TGTGCCAGCAGCTGGGGACAGGCCGCTCAAGAGACCCAGTACTTC,CASSWGQAAQETQYF
TRBV7-3,many,.,TRBJ2-3,TGTGCCAGCAGCTTAAACAGGCAAGATACGCAGTATTTT,CASSLNRQDTQYF
TRBV6-1,few,.,TRBJ2-1,TGTGCCAGCATCCTAAGTCACTGGGGGAAGCAGTTCTTC,CASILSHWGKQFF
TRBV7-9,many,TRBD1,TRBJ2-7,TGTGCCAGCAGCTTCCCCGGGACAGGGGCTGAGCAGTACTTC,CASSFPGTGAEQYF
TRBV5-1,many,TRBD1,TRBJ1-5,TGCGCCAGCAGCTTGGGGACAGGGGGCCGGAATCAGCCCCAGCATTTT,CASSLGTGGRNQPQHF
TRBV5-1,many,.,TRBJ2-2,TGCGCCAGCAGCTCCAGTAACACCGGGGAGCTGTTTTTT,CASSSSNTGELFF
TRBV20-1,many,.,TRBJ2-7,TGCAGTGCTAGAGATAGGGGGTCACGGATCGAGCAGTACTTC,CSARDRGSRIEQYF
TRBV28,many,.,TRBJ2-1,TGTGCCAGCAGTTTGCGTACGGGAGTTAGTGAGCAGTTCTTC,CASSLRTGVSEQFF
TRBV20-1,.,.,TRBJ2-1,TGCAGACTTATAAAGGGATACAATGAGCAGTTCTTC,CRLIKGYNEQFF
TRBV5-5,many,.,TRBJ2-5,TGTGCCAGCAGCTTGTTTGGGGAGACCCAGTACTTC,CASSLFGETQYF
TRBV6-1,few,.,TRBJ2-6,TGTGCCAGCAGTGAATACGAGGCCAACGTCCTGACTTTC,CASSEYEANVLTF
TRBV20-1,many,.,TRBJ1-4,TGCAGTGCTAGAGATCCCCCGGAAAAACTGTTTTTT,CSARDPPEKLFF
TRBV6-4,many,.,TRBJ2-4,TGTGCCAGCAGTGAAGGGGCGGGAAACATTCAGTACTTC,CASSEGAGNIQYF
TRBV30,many,.,TRBJ1-1,TGTGCCTGGAGTGCGATTATGAAGTATGAAGCTTTCTTT,CAWSAIMKYEAFF
TRBV6-1,.,.,TRBJ1-2,TGTGCCAGCAGCCCCCGGGACAAACGTAACTATGGCTACACCTTC,CASSPRDKRNYGYTF
TRBV11-2,.,.,TRBJ2-7,TGTGCCAGCAGCTCAGGAGCAGCCAGCTCCTACGAGCAGTACTTC,CASSSGAASSYEQYF
TRBV20-1,many,.,TRBJ1-4,TGCAGTGCTAGCTCGGGGAATGAAAAACTGTTTTTT,CSASSGNEKLFF
TRBV20-1,many,.,TRBJ1-6,TGCAGTGCTAGAGCCGGCCTCCAGGGACCCCTCCACTTT,CSARAGLQGPLHF
TRBV30,many,TRBD2,TRBJ2-2,TGTGCCGGGAGCGGGACGAACACCGGGGAGCTGTTTTTT,CAGSGTNTGELFF
TRBV6-4,many,.,TRBJ1-6,TGTGCCAGCAGGTCACTCAACACAGGTTATACAGTTCAGATTTATAATTCACCCCTCCACTTT,CASRSLNTGYTVQIYNSPLHF
TRBV11-2,many,.,TRBJ2-7,TGTGCCAGCAGCTTGGGGGACTACGAGCAGTACTTC,CASSLGDYEQYF
TRBV30,many,TRBD1,TRBJ2-7,TGTGCCTGGAGGGGACAGGGCCTGGGCGAGCAGTACTTC,CAWRGQGLGEQYF
TRBV28,few,TRBD1,TRBJ2-2,TGTGCCAGCAGTCCATGGGACAGCTACACCTGGGAGCTGTTTTTT,CASSPWDSYTWELFF
TRBV10-3,many,TRBD2,TRBJ2-1,TGTGCCATCAGTGAGTCGGGTAGCGGGGTCAATGAGCAGTTCTTC,CAISESGSGVNEQFF
TRBV7-6,many,TRBD2,TRBJ2-6,TGTGCCAGCAGCTTAGTAGCGGGAGGAGCCGGGGCCAACGTCCTGACTTTC,CASSLVAGGAGANVLTF
TRBV7-6,many,.,TRBJ2-1,TGTGCCAGCAGCTCTGGAGGGAGTTATAGCAATGAGCAGTTCTTC,CASSSGGSYSNEQFF
TRBV20-1,many,TRBD1,TRBJ2-7,TGCAGTGCTAGAGATCGGAGGCCTTTGACAGGGGGAGAGCAGTACTTC,CSARDRRPLTGGEQYF
TRBV29-1,many,.,TRBJ2-7,TGCAGCGTTGAGACCCACAGCTACGAGCAGTACTTC,CSVETHSYEQYF
TRBV19,many,.,TRBJ2-1,TGTGCCAGTAGCCGAGCCGACAGTTTTCCCTCCTACAATGAGCAGTTCTTC,CASSRADSFPSYNEQFF
TRBV19,many,.,TRBJ1-6,TGTGCCACCGCCGACGGTTATAATTCACCCCTCCACTTT,CATADGYNSPLHF
TRBV6-1,medium-sized,TRBD1,TRBJ2-2,TGTGCCAGCAGTCCACAGGGGGCGGGCACCGGGGAGCTGTTTTTT,CASSPQGAGTGELFF
TRBV7-9,many,.,TRBJ2-3,TGTGCCAGCAGCTTGGGTCTAGTGGGAGATACGCAGTATTTT,CASSLGLVGDTQYF
TRBV6-4,few,.,TRBJ2-3,TGTGCCAGCAGTGACCGCCTCCCCTCAGATACGCAGTATTTT,CASSDRLPSDTQYF
TRBV12-3/TRBV12-4,few,.,TRBJ2-7,TGTGCCACCGCGACAAACGACGAGCGGTACTTC,CATATNDERYF
TRBV6-1,many,.,TRBJ2-5,TGTGCCAGCAGTTTGAAGGAGACCCAGTACTTC,CASSLKETQYF
TRBV4-1,many,.,TRBJ2-1,TGCGCCAGCAGCCACAGCGGACCCTACAATGAGCAGTTCTTC,CASSHSGPYNEQFF
TRBV6-1,few,.,TRBJ1-1,TGTGCCAGCAGACCGGGGGCGTTCGATACTGAAGCTTTCTTT,CASRPGAFDTEAFF
TRBV11-3,many,.,TRBJ1-4,TGTGCCAGCAGCCTAGGAGGTTCAACTAATGAAAAACTGTTTTTT,CASSLGGSTNEKLFF
TRBV11-2,many,.,TRBJ2-1,TGTGCCAGCAGCTTAGATGCAAGTTACAATGAGCAGTTCTTC,CASSLDASYNEQFF
TRBV20-1,medium-sized,.,TRBJ2-7,TGCAGTGCTAGAGGGCCAGGACCCGTTCACTACGAGCAGTACTTC,CSARGPGPVHYEQYF